This T cell receptor beta chain came from a study of blood T cell repertoires in COVID-19. Study in general: T cells, B-cell-depleted T cells, or PBMCs supplied cDNA or gDNA.

The CDR3 contains 16 residues. Authors' methods: Nucleated cell number was recorded as an estimate derived from reference gene primer amplification. Data came from immunoSEQ multiplex PCR; TCRdb stores just in-frame clones and leaves some out. Clone size and V and J calls were adopted from that table, with D and trimming inferred from the DNA. The profile shows hundreds of thousands of clones, more than 80% of them singletons. J is TRBJ2-1 and V is TRBV21-1; TRBD2, the D gene given by the table, was not confirmed from the DNA. TRBV21-1 is a pseudogene segment. This clonotype was sampled from a woman under 40 with COVID-19, enrolled during active disease. Sequencing was carried out using peripheral blood. CDR3 nucleotide sequence: TGTGCCAGCAGCAAAGCTTCGAAACGGGGGTACGATGAGCAGTTCTTC. Protein sequence: CASSKASKRGYDEQFF.